Below are 2 T cell receptor beta chains sequenced from a single sample in a study of shared clonotypes between healthy human individuals (dated by TCRdb to 2019 to 2021). The library was obtained by the immunoSEQ multiplex PCR assay. Sourced from immuneACCESS, this table was stored by TCRdb with only in-frame sequences that have V and J called. A share of the clones is absent; for the studies checked, an unresolved V gene accounts for under half, and the remainder has no known explanation. This sample is represented by about 670,000 clones; roughly 70% of them were singletons. In total, the top ten clones hold about 1.8% of the sample. The specimen sequenced was memory CD4+ T cells sorted from blood. In light of the paper, this sample's cell subset or site label describes: CD45RA-negative fraction. The source is a woman in her twenties or thirties in good health.

This clone was detected only a few times. The chain combines TRBV2 with TRBJ1-1; 7 bases are shared with TRBD1. The germline CDR1 and CDR2 sequences are SNHLY and FYNNEI. The length of the CDR3 is 15 residues. J was trimmed by 3 bases and V by 7 bases; bases with no gene match: 11. CDR3 residues: CASTKGEGADTEAFF. In DNA form, the CDR3 reads TGTGCCAGCACCAAAGGGGAGGGGGCAGACACTGAAGCTTTCTTT.

The J gene is TRBJ2-1, the V gene TRBV20-1; D uncertain. Per the germline V gene, CDR1 is DFQATT and CDR2 is SNEGSKA (reference sequence). This CDR3 spans 10 amino acids. Trimming pared 6 bases from V and 6 bases from J, leaving 6 bases between. CDR3 nucleotide sequence: TGCAGTGCAACCGTCAATGAGCAGTTCTTC. Its protein product is CSATVNEQFF.